This entry concerns a single T cell receptor beta chain. Its antigen remains unidentified. This record comes from a study of shared clonotypes between healthy human individuals. Study conclusions and caveats: Non-shared clonotypes displayed generation probabilities falling below those of clonotypes present in all four donors. Rarefaction revealed incomplete sorted-subset sequencing despite large depth.

Replicate PCRs from sorted subsets contained about 0.2 ug DNA, which is some 30,000 T cell genomes. Produced via immunoSEQ multiplex PCR; TCRdb's table is partial and in-frame only. The data hold over a million clones, with roughly 95% observed a single time. This clonotype originated in a young man in good health. Sequencing input: naive CD4+ T cells sorted from blood. As for subset: CD45RA+ positively selected.

The CDR3 coding sequence is TGTGCCAGCAGCCAAAACAGGGGGAGCACTGAAGCTTTCTTT. This codes for CASSQNRGSTEAFF. J is TRBJ1-1 and V is TRBV7-3; 8 nucleotides align to TRBD1. There are 14 residues in the CDR3. Germline loops: CDR1 SGHTA, CDR2 FQGTGA. The V gene end was trimmed by 5 bases and the J gene end by 4 bases; junction bases not matched to a gene: 6.